This TCR beta chain originates from a study of blood T cell repertoires in COVID-19. About the study: Specimens from acute and convalescent COVID-19 originated in the United States, Italy and Spain. Sample material is recorded as cDNA or gDNA derived from T cells, B-cell-depleted T cells, or PBMCs.

The CDR3 consists of 14 residues. CDR1 and CDR2 (germline): SNHLY, FYNNEI. Trimming removed 4 bases at V and 5 bases at J, with 13 bases between. Per the original methods: Cell counts per sample came from amplifying reference gene primers. Only in-frame clones appear in the TCRdb table, and some are missing; sequencing was by immunoSEQ multiplex PCR. That table gives V, J and clone size, and the DNA gave D and trimming. The sample contains fewer than 65,000 clones, about nine tenths of which appear only once. This clone appeared once. The TCR comes from a woman aged 55-70 years with active or convalescent COVID-19. Source material: peripheral blood. The chain employs TRBV2 and TRBJ2-3, with a weak D call TRBD2 (6 bases). The DNA of the CDR3 is TGTGCCAGCAGTGTCCAACTAGCTGGAGATACGCAGTATTTT. Its translation is CASSVQLAGDTQYF. The variable domain in full, with the rest retrieved from reference TRBV2 and TRBJ2-3, is EPEVTQTPSHQVTQMGQEVILRCVPISNHLYFYWYRQILGQKVEFLVSFYNNEISEKSEIFDDQFSVERPDGSNFTLKIRSTKLEDSAMYFCASSVQLAGDTQYFGPGTRLTVL.